This T cell receptor (beta chain) comes out of a study of OX40 agonist ivuxolimab in advanced cancers. Overall study context: Ivuxolimab is an agonistic anti-OX40 (CD134) antibody, and patients were treated with it. Those enrolled were around 87% male, with a mean age of around 60 years and ages from 23 to 79. General study findings and limits: The study found that CD8+ T cells averaged more expanded clones than CD4+.

Sequencing was performed with immunoSEQ multiplex PCR; in TCRdb, only in-frame clones are kept and a portion is missing. This table has about 76,000 clones, approximately 86% appearing once. Baseline was the first blood sampling point, followed by cycle 4 day 1 and cycle 7 day 1. The germline CDR1 and CDR2 sequences are MNHNS and SASEGT. V was pared by 1 base and J by 6 bases, with 16 bases between. The CDR3 is made up of 16 amino acids. Concerning this clone: Its antigen is still unknown.

The sequencing here drew on CD4+ or CD8+ T cells sorted from blood, taken in a trial of the OX40 agonist ivuxolimab. V usage is TRBV6-1 and J usage is TRBJ2-1, with no clear D. The clonotype comes from an adult with an advanced solid tumor such as melanoma, head and neck, liver or kidney cancer. The CDR3 protein is CASSEGTSGGFNEQFF. In DNA, the CDR3 is TGTGCCAGCAGTGAAGGTACTTCGGGTGGATTCAATGAGCAGTTCTTC.